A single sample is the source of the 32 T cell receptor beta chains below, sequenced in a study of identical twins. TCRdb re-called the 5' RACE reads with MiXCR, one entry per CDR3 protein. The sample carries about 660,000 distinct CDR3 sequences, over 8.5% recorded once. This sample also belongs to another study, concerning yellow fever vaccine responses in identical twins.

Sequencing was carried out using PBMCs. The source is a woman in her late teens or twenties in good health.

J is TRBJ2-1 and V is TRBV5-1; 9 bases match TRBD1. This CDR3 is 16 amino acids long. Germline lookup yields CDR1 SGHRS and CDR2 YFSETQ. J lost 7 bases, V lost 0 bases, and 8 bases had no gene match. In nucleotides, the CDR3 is TGCGCCAGCAGCTTGGATGGACAGGGGAACGGGAATGAGCAGTTCTTC. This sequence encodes CASSLDGQGNGNEQFF.

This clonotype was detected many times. CDR3 sequence reads: CASKTRLAGEHEQFF. The DNA of the CDR3 is TGTGCCAGCAAGACGCGACTAGCGGGAGAACATGAGCAGTTCTTC. The chain recombines TRBV12-3 or TRBV12-4 with TRBJ2-1; 12 nucleotides agree with TRBD2. The CDR3 totals 15 residues. Germline trimming cut 7 bases from V and 8 bases from J; bases unmatched to any gene: 9.

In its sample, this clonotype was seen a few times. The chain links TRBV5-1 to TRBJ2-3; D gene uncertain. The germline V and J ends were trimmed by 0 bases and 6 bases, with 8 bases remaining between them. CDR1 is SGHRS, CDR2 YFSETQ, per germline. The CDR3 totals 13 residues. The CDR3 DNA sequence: TGCGCCAGCAGCTTGGGAGTGGGGGATACGCAGTATTTT. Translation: CASSLGVGDTQYF.

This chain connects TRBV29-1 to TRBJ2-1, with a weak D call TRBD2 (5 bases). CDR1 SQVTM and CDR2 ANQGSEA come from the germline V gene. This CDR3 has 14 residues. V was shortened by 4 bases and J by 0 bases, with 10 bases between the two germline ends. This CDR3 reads CSVVWESSYNEQFF. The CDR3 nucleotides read TGCAGCGTTGTCTGGGAGAGCTCCTACAATGAGCAGTTCTTC.

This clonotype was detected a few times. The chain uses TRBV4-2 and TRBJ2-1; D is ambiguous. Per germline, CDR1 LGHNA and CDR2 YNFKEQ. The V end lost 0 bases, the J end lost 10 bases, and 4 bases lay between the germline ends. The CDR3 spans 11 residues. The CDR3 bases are TGTGCCAGCAGCCAAGATACAGAGCAGTTCTTC. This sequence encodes CASSQDTEQFF.

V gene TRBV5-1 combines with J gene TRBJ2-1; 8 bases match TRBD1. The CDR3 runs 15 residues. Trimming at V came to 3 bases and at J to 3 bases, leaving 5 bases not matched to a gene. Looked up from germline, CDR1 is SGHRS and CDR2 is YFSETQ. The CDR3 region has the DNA TGCGCCAGCAGCTCAGGGGGCATAGGCTACAATGAGCAGTTCTTC. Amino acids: CASSSGGIGYNEQFF. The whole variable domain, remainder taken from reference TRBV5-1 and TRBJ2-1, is KAGVTQTPRYLIKTRGQQVTLSCSPISGHRSVSWYQQTPGQGLQFLFEYFSETQRNKGNFPGRFSGRQFSNSRSEMNVSTLELGDSALYLCASSSGGIGYNEQFFGPGTRLTVL.

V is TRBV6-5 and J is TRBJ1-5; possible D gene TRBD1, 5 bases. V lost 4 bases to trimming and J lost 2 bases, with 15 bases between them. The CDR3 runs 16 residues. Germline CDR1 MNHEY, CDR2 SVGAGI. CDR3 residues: CASSLGSGRGNQPQHF. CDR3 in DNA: TGTGCCAGCAGTTTGGGGTCAGGGAGAGGCAATCAGCCCCAGCATTTT.

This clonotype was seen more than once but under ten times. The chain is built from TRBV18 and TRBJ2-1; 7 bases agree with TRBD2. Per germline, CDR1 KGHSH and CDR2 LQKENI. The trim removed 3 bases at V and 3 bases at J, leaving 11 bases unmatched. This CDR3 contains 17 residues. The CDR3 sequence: CASSPIISSGSYNEQFF. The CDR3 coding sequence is TGTGCCAGCTCACCCATTATCTCTAGCGGAAGCTACAATGAGCAGTTCTTC.

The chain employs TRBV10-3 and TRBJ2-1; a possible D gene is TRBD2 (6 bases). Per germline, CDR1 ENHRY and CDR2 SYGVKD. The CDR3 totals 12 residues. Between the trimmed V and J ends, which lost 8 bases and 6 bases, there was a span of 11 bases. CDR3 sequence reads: CAIEEGGNEQFF. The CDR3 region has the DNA TGTGCCATCGAGGAGGGTGGCAATGAGCAGTTCTTC.

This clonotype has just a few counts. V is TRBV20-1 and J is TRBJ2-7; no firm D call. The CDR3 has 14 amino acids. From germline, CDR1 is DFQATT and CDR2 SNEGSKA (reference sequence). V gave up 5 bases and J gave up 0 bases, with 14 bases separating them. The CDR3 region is CSARPHGSSYEQYF. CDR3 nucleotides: TGCAGTGCTCGACCCCATGGTAGCTCCTACGAGCAGTACTTC.

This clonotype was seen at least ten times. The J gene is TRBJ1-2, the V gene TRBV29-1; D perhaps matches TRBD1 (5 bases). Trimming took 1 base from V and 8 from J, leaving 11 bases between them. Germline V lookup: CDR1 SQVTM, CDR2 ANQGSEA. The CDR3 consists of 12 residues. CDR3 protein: CSVEGGQSGYTF. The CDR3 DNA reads TGCAGCGTTGAAGGGGGCCAGTCAGGCTACACCTTC. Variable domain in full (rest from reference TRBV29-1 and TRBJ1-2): SAVISQKPSRDICQRGTSLTIQCQVDSQVTMMFWYRQQPGQSLTLIATANQGSEATYESGFVIDKFPISRPNLTFSTLTVSNMSPEDSSIYLCSVEGGQSGYTFGSGTRLTVV.

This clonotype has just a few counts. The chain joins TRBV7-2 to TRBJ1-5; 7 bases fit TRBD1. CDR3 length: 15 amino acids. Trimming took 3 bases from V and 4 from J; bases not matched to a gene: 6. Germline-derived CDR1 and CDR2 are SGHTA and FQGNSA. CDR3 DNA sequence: TGTGCCAGCAGCTTTACAGGGGTCGGAAATCAGCCCCAGCATTTT. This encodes CASSFTGVGNQPQHF.

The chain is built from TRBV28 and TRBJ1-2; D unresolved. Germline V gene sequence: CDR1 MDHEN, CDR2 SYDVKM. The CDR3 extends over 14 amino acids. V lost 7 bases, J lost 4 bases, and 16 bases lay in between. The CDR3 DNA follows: TGTGCCAGCACCCCATCTTACGTTATCTATGGCTACACCTTC. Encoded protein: CASTPSYVIYGYTF.

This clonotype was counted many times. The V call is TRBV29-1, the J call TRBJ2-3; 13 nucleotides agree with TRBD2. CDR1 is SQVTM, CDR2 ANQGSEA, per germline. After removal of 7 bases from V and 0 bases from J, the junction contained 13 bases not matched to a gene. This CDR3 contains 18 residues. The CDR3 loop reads CSGFGLAGAQSSTDTQYF. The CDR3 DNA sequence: TGCAGCGGGTTCGGACTAGCGGGAGCCCAATCAAGCACAGATACGCAGTATTTT.

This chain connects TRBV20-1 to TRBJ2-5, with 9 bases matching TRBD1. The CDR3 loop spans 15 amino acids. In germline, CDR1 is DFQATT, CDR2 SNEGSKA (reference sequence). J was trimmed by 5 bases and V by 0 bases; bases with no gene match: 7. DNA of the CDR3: TGCAGTGCTAGAGAGATAGGGACAGGGTGGGAGACCCAGTACTTC. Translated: CSAREIGTGWETQYF.

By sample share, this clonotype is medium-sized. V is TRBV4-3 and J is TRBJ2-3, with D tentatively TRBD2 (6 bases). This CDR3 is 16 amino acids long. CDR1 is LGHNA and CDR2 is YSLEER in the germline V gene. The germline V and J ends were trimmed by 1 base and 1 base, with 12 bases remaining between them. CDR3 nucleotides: TGCGCCAGCAGCCAAGCGTTGGGGGGAGGCACAGATACGCAGTATTTT. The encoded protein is CASSQALGGGTDTQYF.

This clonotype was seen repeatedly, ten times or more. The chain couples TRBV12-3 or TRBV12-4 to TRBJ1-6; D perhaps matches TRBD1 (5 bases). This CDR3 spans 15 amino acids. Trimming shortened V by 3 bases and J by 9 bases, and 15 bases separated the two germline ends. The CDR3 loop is CASSFFGREGSPLHF. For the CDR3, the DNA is TGTGCCAGCAGTTTTTTCGGCAGGGAAGGTTCACCCCTCCACTTT.

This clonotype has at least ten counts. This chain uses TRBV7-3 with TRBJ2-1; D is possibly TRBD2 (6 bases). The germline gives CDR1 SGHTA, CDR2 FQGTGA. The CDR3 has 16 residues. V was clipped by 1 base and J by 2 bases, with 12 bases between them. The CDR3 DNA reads TGTGCCAGCAGCTTAAGGGGGGACCCCACCTACAATGAGCAGTTCTTC. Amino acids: CASSLRGDPTYNEQFF. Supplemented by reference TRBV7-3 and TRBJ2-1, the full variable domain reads GAGVSQTPSNKVTEKGKYVELRCDPISGHTALYWYRQSLGQGPEFLIYFQGTGAADDSGLPNDRFFAVRPEGSVSTLKIQRTERGDSAVYLCASSLRGDPTYNEQFFGPGTRLTVL.

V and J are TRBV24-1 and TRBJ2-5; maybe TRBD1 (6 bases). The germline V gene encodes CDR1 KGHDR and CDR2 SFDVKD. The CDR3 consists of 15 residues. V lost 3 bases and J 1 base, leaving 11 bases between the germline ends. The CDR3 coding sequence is TGTGCCACCAGTGATGCCGGGACACTCCAAGAGACCCAGTACTTC. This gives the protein CATSDAGTLQETQYF.

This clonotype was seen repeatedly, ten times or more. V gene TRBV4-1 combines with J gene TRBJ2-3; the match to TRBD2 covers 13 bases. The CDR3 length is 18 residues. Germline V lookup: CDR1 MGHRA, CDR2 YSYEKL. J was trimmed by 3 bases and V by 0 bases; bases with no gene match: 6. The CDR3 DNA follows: TGCGCCAGCAGCCAAGATCTTGGACTAGCGGGAGTTACAGATACGCAGTATTTT. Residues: CASSQDLGLAGVTDTQYF.

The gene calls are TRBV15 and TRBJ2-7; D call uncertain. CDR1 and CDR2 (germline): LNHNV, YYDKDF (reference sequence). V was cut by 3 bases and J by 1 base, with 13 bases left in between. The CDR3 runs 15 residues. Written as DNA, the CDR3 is TGTGCCACCAGCAGCTTCCCGGACGGTTCCTACGAGCAGTACTTC. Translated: CATSSFPDGSYEQYF.

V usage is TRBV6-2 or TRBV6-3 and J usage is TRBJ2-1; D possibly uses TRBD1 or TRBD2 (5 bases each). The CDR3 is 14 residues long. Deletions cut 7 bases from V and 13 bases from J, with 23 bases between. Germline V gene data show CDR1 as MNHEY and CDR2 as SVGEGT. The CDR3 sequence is CASTWDGILPEQFF. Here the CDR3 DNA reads TGTGCCAGCACCTGGGACGGGATTCTGCCAGAACAGTTCTTC.

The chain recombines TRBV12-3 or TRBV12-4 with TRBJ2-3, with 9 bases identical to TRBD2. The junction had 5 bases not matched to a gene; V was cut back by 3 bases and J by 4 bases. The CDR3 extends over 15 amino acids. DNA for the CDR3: TGTGCCAGCAGTTTTCGCGGGGGGGCCGCAGATACGCAGTATTTT. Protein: CASSFRGGAADTQYF.

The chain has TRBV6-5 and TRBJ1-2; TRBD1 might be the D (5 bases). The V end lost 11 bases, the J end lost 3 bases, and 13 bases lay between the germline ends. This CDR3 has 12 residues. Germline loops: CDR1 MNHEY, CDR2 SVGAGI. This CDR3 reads CACGPGHYGYTF. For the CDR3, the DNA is TGTGCCTGCGGGCCAGGGCACTATGGCTACACCTTC.

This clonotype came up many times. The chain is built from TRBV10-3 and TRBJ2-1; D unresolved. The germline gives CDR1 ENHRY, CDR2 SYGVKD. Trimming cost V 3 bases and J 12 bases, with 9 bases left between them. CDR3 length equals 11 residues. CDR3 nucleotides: TGTGCCATCAGTGATGGCTCTTCGCAGTTCTTC. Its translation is CAISDGSSQFF.

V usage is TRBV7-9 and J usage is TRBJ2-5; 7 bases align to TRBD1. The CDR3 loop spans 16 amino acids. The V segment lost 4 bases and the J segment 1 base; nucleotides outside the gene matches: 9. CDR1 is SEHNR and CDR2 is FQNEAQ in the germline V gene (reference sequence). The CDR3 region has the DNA TGTGCCAGCAGCTCCCTCCTGACAGGGCCCCAAGAGACCCAGTACTTC. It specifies CASSSLLTGPQETQYF. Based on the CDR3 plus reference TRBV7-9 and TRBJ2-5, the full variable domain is DTGVSQNPRHKITKRGQNVTFRCDPISEHNRLYWYRQTLGQGPEFLTYFQNEAQLEKSRLLSDRFSAERPKGSFSTLEIQRTEQGDSAMYLCASSSLLTGPQETQYFGPGTRLLVL.

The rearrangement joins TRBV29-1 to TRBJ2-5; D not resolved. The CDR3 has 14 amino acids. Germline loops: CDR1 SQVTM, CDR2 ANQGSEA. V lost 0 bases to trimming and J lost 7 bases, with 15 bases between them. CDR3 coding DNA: TGCAGCGTTGAAGATCTGAACACCCCGGGGACCCAGTACTTC. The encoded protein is CSVEDLNTPGTQYF.

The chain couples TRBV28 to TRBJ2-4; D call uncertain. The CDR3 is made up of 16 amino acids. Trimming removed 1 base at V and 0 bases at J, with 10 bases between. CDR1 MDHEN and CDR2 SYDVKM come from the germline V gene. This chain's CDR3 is CASSLFLGLAKNIQYF. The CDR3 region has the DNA TGTGCCAGCAGTTTATTTCTCGGGTTAGCCAAAAACATTCAGTACTTC.

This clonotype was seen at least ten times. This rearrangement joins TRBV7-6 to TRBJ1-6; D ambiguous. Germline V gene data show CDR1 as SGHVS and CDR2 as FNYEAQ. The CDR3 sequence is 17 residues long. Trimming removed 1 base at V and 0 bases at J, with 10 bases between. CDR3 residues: CASSLGGSSSYNSPLHF. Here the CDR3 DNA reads TGTGCCAGCAGCTTAGGAGGGTCAAGCTCCTATAATTCACCCCTCCACTTT.

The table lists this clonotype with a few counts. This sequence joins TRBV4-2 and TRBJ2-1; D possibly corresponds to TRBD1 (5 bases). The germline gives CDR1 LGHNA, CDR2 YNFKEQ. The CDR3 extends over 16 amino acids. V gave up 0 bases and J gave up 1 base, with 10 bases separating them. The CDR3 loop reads CASSQDRTTSYNEQFF. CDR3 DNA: TGTGCCAGCAGCCAAGACAGGACAACTTCCTACAATGAGCAGTTCTTC.

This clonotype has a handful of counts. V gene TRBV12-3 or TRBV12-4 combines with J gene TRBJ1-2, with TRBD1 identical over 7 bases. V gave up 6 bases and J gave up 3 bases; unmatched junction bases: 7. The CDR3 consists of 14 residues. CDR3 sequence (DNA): TGTGCCAGCAGGCGCGGGGACAGCTACTATGGCTACACCTTC. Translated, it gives CASRRGDSYYGYTF.

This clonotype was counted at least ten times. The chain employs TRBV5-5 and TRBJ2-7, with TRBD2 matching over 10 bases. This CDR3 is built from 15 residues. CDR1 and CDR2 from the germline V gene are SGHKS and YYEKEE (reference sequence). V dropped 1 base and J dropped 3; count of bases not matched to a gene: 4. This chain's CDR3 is CASSLRLAGVYEQYF. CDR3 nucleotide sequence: TGTGCCAGCAGCTTGCGTCTAGCGGGAGTCTACGAGCAGTACTTC. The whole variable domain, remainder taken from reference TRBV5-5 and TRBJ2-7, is DAGVTQSPTHLIKTRGQQVTLRCSPISGHKSVSWYQQVLGQGPQFIFQYYEKEERGRGNFPDRFSARQFPNYSSELNVNALLLGDSALYLCASSLRLAGVYEQYFGPGTRLTVT.